This T cell receptor (beta chain) originates from a study of long-term antiretroviral therapy in people with HIV. The assay used was immunoSEQ (version v3.0), run at survey level. Clones were sequenced by immunoSEQ multiplex PCR, and TCRdb holds only the in-frame ones, with some missing. The table includes approximately 20,000 clones, approximately 84% detected once. General study points: Clonotypes expanded prior to ART showed repertoire dominance at all sampled time points. ART adherence, viral resistance and therapy changes were not recorded.

The CDR3 contains 18 residues. The germline V gene encodes CDR1 ENHRY and CDR2 SYGVKD. The trim removed 6 bases at V and 0 bases at J, leaving 6 bases unmatched. Note on this clone: Its antigen is not identified.

This TCR came from a young man with HIV. The chain carries TRBV10-3 and TRBJ2-3, with 16 bases fitting TRBD2. This sample comprised unsorted PBMCs, obtained 0.9 years after starting antiretroviral therapy. CDR3 sequence: CAIRPGTSGGASTDTQYF. CDR3 nucleotide sequence: TGTGCCATCAGGCCCGGGACTAGCGGGGGGGCAAGCACAGATACGCAGTATTTT.